This TCR beta chain was documented in a study of CD8+ T cells in alopecia areata. Background on the study: Severity was scored as percentage of affected scalp area in treated patients. General study results and limits: Expanded CD8+ clones among the top 100, and scalp clonality, were significantly decreased by tofacitinib. Lesional scalp displayed greater clonality than normal scalp, most notably in alopecia totalis/universalis.

Reverse transcription of extracted RNA yielded cDNA, which provided the sequencing template. The assay was immunoSEQ multiplex PCR, and TCRdb's table has in-frame clones only and misses some. The data hold 270,000 or so clones, with 58% observed a single time. The V gene lost 8 bases and the J gene lost 3 bases, with 5 bases spanning the gap. Germline lookup yields CDR1 SNHLY and CDR2 FYNNEI. CDR3 length: 10 residues. Concerning this clone itself: Antigen: not known.

The treatment is: oral pan-JAK inhibitor, 5-10 mg twice daily. This sequence originates from a human donor with alopecia areata. This material consisted of CD4+ T cells sorted from blood, taken at week 24, from a patient treated with tofacitinib. The chain carries TRBV2 and TRBJ2-7; no clear D gene. CDR3 protein: CASGDYEQYF. CDR3 coding DNA: TGTGCCAGCGGCGACTACGAGCAGTACTTC.